The entry below gives a single T cell receptor (beta chain) sequence along with its context. This sample is drawn from a study of response to subunit inactivated influenza vaccine. Each CDR3 protein is one row after TCRdb ran MiXCR on the RT-PCR reads. The sample consists of almost 250,000 distinct CDR3 sequences, 10% to 15% of them appearing once. V dropped 6 bases and J dropped 0 bases, with 15 bases sitting between them. The CDR3 consists of 15 residues. The germline CDR1 and CDR2 sequences are MDHEN and SYDVKM. Material: non-naive T cells sorted from PBMCs, obtained around 15 days before vaccination. V gene TRBV28 combines with J gene TRBJ2-7, with a tentative D call TRBD1 (6 bases). The TCR sequence derives from a man aged 50-60 years who received an inactivated influenza vaccine. CDR3 residues: CASREGHGRSYEQYF. The CDR3 DNA reads TGTGCCAGCAGAGAGGGACACGGACGCTCCTACGAGCAGTACTTC.